One sample yielded the 14 T cell receptor beta chains listed below, sequenced in a study of T-cell memory formation after mild COVID-19. TCRdb itself ran the 5' RACE reads through MiXCR, one entry per CDR3 protein. The sample carries about 450,000 distinct CDR3 sequences, about a quarter recorded once. Source material: PBMCs or a T cell subset sorted from them (not recorded which). The source is an adult woman who had mild COVID-19 (a few samples of this study predate the infection). Cell type and time point are not known.

V usage is TRBV5-1 and J usage is TRBJ1-1; tentative D call: TRBD1 (6 bases). V was trimmed by 4 bases and J by 7 bases, leaving 11 bases between them. This CDR3 is 12 amino acids long. Germline values: CDR1 SGHRS, CDR2 YFSETQ. CDR3 residues: CASSADRSEAFF. In nucleotides, the CDR3 is TGCGCCAGCAGCGCCGACAGGAGTGAAGCTTTCTTT.

This chain joins TRBV11-2 and TRBJ2-1; the D is unclear. The germline CDR1 and CDR2 sequences are SGHAT and FQNNGV. There are 11 residues in the CDR3. The V gene lost 6 bases and the J gene lost 12 bases, with 12 bases spanning the gap. The CDR3 region is CASSPTPRQFF. In nucleotides, the CDR3 is TGTGCCAGCAGTCCAACTCCACGGCAGTTCTTC.

The chain employs TRBV12-3 or TRBV12-4 and TRBJ1-4; D may be TRBD1 (5 bases). This CDR3 contains 15 residues. Trimming shortened V by 1 base and J by 0 bases, and 6 bases separated the two germline ends. The CDR3 sequence: CASSLVTATNEKLFF. CDR3 in DNA: TGTGCCAGCAGTTTAGTGACAGCAACTAATGAAAAACTGTTTTTT.

This clonotype was recorded a few times. This rearrangement joins TRBV5-6 to TRBJ2-5; 10 nucleotides line up with TRBD1. V lost 3 bases, J lost 5 bases, and 4 bases stayed unmatched. The germline CDR1 and CDR2 sequences are SGHDT and YYEEEE. The CDR3 totals 14 residues. The CDR3: CASSSLDRGETQYF. CDR3 bases: TGTGCCAGCAGCTCCCTGGACAGGGGGGAGACCCAGTACTTC.

This clonotype appeared a few times. The gene calls are TRBV12-5 and TRBJ2-2; 7 nucleotides match TRBD2. This CDR3 region has 17 residues. V was pared by 1 base and J by 6 bases, with 11 bases of the junction left unmatched. CDR1 is LGHNT and CDR2 is FRNRAP in the germline V gene. The CDR3 DNA is TGTGCTAGTGGTTTGGATATCTTTCAGGGAGGGCCCGGGGAGCTGTTTTTT. It is translated as CASGLDIFQGGPGELFF.

There are a few counts of this clonotype. This sequence joins TRBV24-1 and TRBJ2-3, with 12 bases that match TRBD2. Germline V gives CDR1 KGHDR, CDR2 SFDVKD. The length of the CDR3 is 17 residues. The ends lost 9 bases at V and 3 bases at J; junction bases unmatched: 12. The CDR3 is CATAAPSGRVGTDTQYF. Here the CDR3 DNA reads TGTGCCACCGCGGCCCCTAGCGGGAGGGTAGGGACAGATACGCAGTATTTT.

This clonotype has more than one count but fewer than ten. The CDR3 DNA reads as TGCGCCAGCACGAGGGGGACAGAAAACACTGAAGCTTTCTTT. This codes for CASTRGTENTEAFF. V gene TRBV5-1 combines with J gene TRBJ1-1; TRBD1 matches 7 bases. Germline trimming cut 6 bases from V and 2 bases from J; bases unmatched to any gene: 7. Germline values: CDR1 SGHRS, CDR2 YFSETQ. The CDR3 is made up of 14 amino acids.

J is TRBJ2-7 and V is TRBV19, with D perhaps TRBD1 or TRBD2 (5 bases each). The V gene lost 1 base and the J gene lost 6 bases, with 10 bases spanning the gap. Looked up from germline, CDR1 is LNHDA and CDR2 is SQIVND (reference sequence). The CDR3 loop spans 13 amino acids. The CDR3 coding sequence is TGTGCCAGTAGTATAGGGGGGTCAACCGAGCAGTACTTC. Encoded protein: CASSIGGSTEQYF.

The sample holds a few counts of this clonotype. DNA for the CDR3: TGCAGTGCTGCCCTAGCGGGAGGGCCAAACGAGCAGTACTTC. It specifies CSAALAGGPNEQYF. The chain links TRBV20-1 to TRBJ2-7; 12 bases match TRBD2. The CDR3 length is 14 residues. V shed 5 bases and J 5 bases; nucleotides not matched to a gene: 7. Germline values: CDR1 DFQATT, CDR2 SNEGSKA (reference sequence).

This clonotype was seen a few times. The chain carries TRBV12-3 or TRBV12-4 and TRBJ2-7; no firm D call. The V and J ends lost 8 bases and 0 bases respectively, with 11 bases between them. The CDR3 sequence is 13 residues long. The CDR3 DNA reads as TGTGCCAGCCGGCGTTCGAGCTCCTACGAGCAGTACTTC. Translation gives CASRRSSSYEQYF.

This CDR3 reads CSAPGLKEITDTQYF. CDR3 bases: TGCAGTGCTCCGGGACTAAAAGAAATCACAGATACGCAGTATTTT. The chain employs TRBV20-1 and TRBJ2-3, with 7 bases fitting TRBD2. Germline V gene data show CDR1 as DFQATT and CDR2 as SNEGSKA (reference sequence). The J segment lost 2 bases and the V segment lost 5 bases, leaving 10 bases of the junction unmatched. CDR3 length: 15 residues.

This rearrangement joins TRBV6-5 to TRBJ1-4; tentative D call: TRBD1 (6 bases). Germline V gives CDR1 MNHEY, CDR2 SVGAGI. The CDR3 has 15 residues. Trimming pared 5 bases from V and 8 bases from J, leaving 18 bases between. The CDR3 sequence: CASSPGQGMGEKLFF. The CDR3 nucleotides are TGTGCCAGCAGTCCCGGTCAGGGGATGGGGGAAAAACTGTTTTTT.

This clonotype has more than one count but fewer than ten. The V and J genes are TRBV12-3 or TRBV12-4 and TRBJ1-1; D perhaps matches TRBD1 (6 bases). This CDR3 spans 15 amino acids. V lost 5 bases and J lost 4, with 17 bases in between. The CDR3 DNA reads as TGTGCCAGCAGTCCCTGGACAGCTTCGAGCACTGAAGCTTTCTTT. Protein: CASSPWTASSTEAFF.

This clonotype came up a few times. The chain combines TRBV9 with TRBJ2-1; D gene unclear. The CDR3 covers 13 residues. V shed 0 bases and J shed 8 bases, with 9 bases lying between them. Germline V gene sequence: CDR1 SGDLS, CDR2 YYNGEE. For the CDR3, the DNA is TGTGCCAGCAGCGTAGGGGGTCTCGATGAGCAGTTCTTC. Amino acids: CASSVGGLDEQFF.